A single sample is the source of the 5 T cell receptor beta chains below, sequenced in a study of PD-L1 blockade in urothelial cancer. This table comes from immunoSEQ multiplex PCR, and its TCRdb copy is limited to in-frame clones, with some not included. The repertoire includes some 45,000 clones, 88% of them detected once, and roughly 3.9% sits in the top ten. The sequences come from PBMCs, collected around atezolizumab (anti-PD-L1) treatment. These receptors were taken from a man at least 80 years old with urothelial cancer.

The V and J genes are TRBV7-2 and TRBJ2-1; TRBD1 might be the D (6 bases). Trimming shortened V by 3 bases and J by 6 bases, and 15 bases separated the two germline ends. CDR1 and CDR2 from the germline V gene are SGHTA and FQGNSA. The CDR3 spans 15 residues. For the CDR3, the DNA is TGTGCCAGCAGCTTTTTCTCAGCACAGGGCAATGAGCAGTTCTTC. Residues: CASSFFSAQGNEQFF. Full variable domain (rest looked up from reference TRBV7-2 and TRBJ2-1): GAGVSQSPSNKVTEKGKDVELRCDPISGHTALYWYRQSLGQGLEFLIYFQGNSAPDKSGLPSDRFSAERTGGSVSTLTIQRTQQEDSAVYLCASSFFSAQGNEQFFGPGTRLTVL.

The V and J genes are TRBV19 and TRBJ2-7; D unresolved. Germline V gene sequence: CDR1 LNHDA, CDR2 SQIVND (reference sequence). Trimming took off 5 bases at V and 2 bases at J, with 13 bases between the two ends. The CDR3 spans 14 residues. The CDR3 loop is CASSALVAPYEQYF. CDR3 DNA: TGTGCCAGTAGTGCCCTGGTGGCCCCCTACGAGCAGTACTTC.

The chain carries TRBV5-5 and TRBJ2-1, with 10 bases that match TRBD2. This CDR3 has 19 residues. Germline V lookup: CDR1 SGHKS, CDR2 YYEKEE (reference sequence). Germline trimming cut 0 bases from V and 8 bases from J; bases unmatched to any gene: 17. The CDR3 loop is CASSLVSSGRGGGLDEQFF. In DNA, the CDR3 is TGTGCCAGCAGCTTGGTCTCTAGCGGGAGAGGGGGGGGCCTCGATGAGCAGTTCTTC.

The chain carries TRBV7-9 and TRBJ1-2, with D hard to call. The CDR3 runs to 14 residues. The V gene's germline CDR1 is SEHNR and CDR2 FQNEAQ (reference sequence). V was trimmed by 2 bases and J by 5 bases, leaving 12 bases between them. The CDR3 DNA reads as TGTGCCAGCAGCTTAAGTACCGGAGGTTATGGCTACACCTTC. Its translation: CASSLSTGGYGYTF.

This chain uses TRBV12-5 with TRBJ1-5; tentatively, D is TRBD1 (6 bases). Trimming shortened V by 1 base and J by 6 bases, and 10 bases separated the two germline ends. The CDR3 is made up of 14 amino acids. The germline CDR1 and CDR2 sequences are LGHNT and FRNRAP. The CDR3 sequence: CASGLGTGSQPQHF. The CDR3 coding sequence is TGTGCTAGTGGTTTGGGAACAGGGAGTCAGCCCCAGCATTTT.